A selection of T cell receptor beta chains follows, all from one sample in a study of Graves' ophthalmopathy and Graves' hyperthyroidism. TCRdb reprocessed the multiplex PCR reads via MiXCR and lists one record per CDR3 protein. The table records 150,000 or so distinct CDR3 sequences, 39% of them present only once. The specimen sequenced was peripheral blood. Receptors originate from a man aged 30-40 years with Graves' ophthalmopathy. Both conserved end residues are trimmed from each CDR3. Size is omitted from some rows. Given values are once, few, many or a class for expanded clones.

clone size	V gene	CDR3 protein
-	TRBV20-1	SASASGTGELF
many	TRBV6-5	ASRRGGETQY
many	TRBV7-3	ASSRLAGDSYEQY
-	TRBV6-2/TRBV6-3	ASSYSARTGSYEQY
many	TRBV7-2	ASSSGTASKGYT
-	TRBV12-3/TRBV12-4	ASRSTGGGYGYT
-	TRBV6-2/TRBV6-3	ASRSTYTYGYT
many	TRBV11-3	ASSLGGLAKNIQY
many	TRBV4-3	ASSLDRGSYEQY
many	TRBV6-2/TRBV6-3	ASTSSESYEQY
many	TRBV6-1	ASSRTGTSSYEQY
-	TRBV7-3	ASSFWDKPSYEQY
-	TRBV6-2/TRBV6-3	ASSRGRTTEAF
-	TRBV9	ASSVDPGAYTEAF
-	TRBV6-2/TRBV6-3	ASRTVLAGVIAYEQY
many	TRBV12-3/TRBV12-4	ASSSGLAGVYEQY
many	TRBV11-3	ASSPGTEQY
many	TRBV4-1	ASGGGAPGSAGELF
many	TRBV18	ASSPQGKTEAF
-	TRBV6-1	ASSRDGFAEAF
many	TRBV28	ASRDVQGLDEQY
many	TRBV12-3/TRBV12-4	ASSEISGGAGRPYEQY
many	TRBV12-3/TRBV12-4	ASSTGDNGYT
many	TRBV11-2	ASSLGGKNTEAF
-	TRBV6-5	ASSYSAVPNQPQH
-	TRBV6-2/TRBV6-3	ASSYRAYTEAF
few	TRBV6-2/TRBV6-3	ASSYEALNTEAF
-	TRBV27	ASSTNGVNIQY
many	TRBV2	ASTPGLRNTGELF
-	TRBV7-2	ASSLAASGIDEQY
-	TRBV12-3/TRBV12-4	ASSTWTAAIPEAF
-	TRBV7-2	ASVDRVKETQY
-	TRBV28	ASTLTGTPYEQY
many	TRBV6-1	ASWGGPYEQY
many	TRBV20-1	SARDPGQGDWETQY
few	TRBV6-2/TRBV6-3	ASSSLTGTYEQY
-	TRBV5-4	ASSSGLGSYEQY
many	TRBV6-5	ASSTLNYGYT
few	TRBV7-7	ASSLYISYEQY
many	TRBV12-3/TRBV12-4	ASSPGGASETQY
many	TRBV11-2	ASSFGGRKTEAF
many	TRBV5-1	ASSRRHRMNTEAF